This is a list of T cell receptor beta chains from one sample in a study of identical twins. TCRdb recomputed calls from the 5' RACE reads with MiXCR, one row per CDR3 protein. Counted here are some 240,000 distinct CDR3 sequences, about 10% occurring once; the ten biggest clones make up roughly 10%. Material for sequencing was memory T cells sorted from blood. These receptors were collected from a man over 45 in good health. The CDR3 runs from the conserved cysteine through the conserved F or W.

v_gene	len	j_gene	CDR3aa
TRBV4-2	14	TRBJ2-7	CASRRLAGEYEQYF
TRBV6-1	13	TRBJ1-2	CASSLGPRTGYTF
TRBV28	15	TRBJ1-5	CASSPTGLGNQPQHF
TRBV5-1	19	TRBJ1-6	CASSPTNRDRSSYNSPLHF
TRBV5-5	13	TRBJ2-5	CASRRDRGMAQYF
TRBV27	19	TRBJ2-1	CASSPRRASGSQWYNEQFF
TRBV6-2/TRBV6-3	16	TRBJ1-1	CASSYNSRDGGTEAFF
TRBV7-2	17	TRBJ2-1	CASSLGLLAGGPGEQFF
TRBV6-5	19	TRBJ2-6	CASSYSGTSGISGANVLTF
TRBV5-4	15	TRBJ2-1	CASSLPGSVYNEQFF
TRBV6-1	13	TRBJ1-1	CATSWGRNTEAFF
TRBV27	15	TRBJ1-1	CASRNAWGGNTEAFF
TRBV2	15	TRBJ2-7	CASSDPRYSSYEQYF
TRBV24-1	17	TRBJ2-1	CATSATEKGFSYNEQFF
TRBV28	14	TRBJ1-1	CASRPGLLRTEAFF
TRBV20-1	14	TRBJ2-7	CSASGTGGAYEQYF
TRBV9	16	TRBJ2-1	CASVGGGRGGHNEQFF
TRBV28	15	TRBJ2-7	CASSFDLRGDYEQYF
TRBV5-1	16	TRBJ2-5	CASSLAPSGTQETQYF
TRBV3-1	15	TRBJ2-7	CASSQGPDPSYEQYF
TRBV20-1	12	TRBJ2-7	CSAPTGAYEQYF
TRBV30	12	TRBJ2-5	CAYSGGTETQYF